This T cell receptor (beta chain) came from a study of regulatory T cells in long-lasting Graves disease (dated by TCRdb to the early 2020s). With regard to the full study: Antithyroid drugs had been taken for less than 3 months by newly diagnosed Graves' disease patients. The study was conducted in China and was registered as a clinical trial. Peripheral blood TCR sequencing and RNA sequencing compared persistent Graves' disease patients with newly diagnosed Graves' disease patients. TCR sequencing covered approximately 13 persistent and approximately 20 newly diagnosed Graves' disease patients, about 35 samples in total.

This clonotype has only one observation. The antigen this receptor binds is unknown. Base-call qualities are not available, and no considerably larger clone is one nucleotide away. A lone read gives weak evidence. Receptor libraries were prepared by multiplex PCR. Sequenced on an Illumina HiSeq 4000. TCR beta libraries were built with iRepertoire HTBI primers and Arm-PCR amplification of CDR3 regions. PCR products were gel purified before sequencing. Per the original workflow: Across samples, 60 to 70 TRBV and 14 TRBJ segments were identified and used for gene usage analysis of CDR3 amino acid clonotypes. COPE and FqMerger were used to merge the filtered high-quality paired reads into contigs. BLAST was used to align contigs to IMGT TRBV, TRBD and TRBJ reference genes, and CDR3 was defined according to IMGT. Highly expanded clones were defined as clonotypes with a frequency above 0.1%. Shannon entropy was used to measure repertoire diversity, and the Gini coefficient was used to measure V-J evenness. Public clonotypes were defined as clonotypes shared by more than one individual. Using fastp trimming at Q25 and MiXCR clonotype assembly, TCRdb reanalyzed the public sequencing data and kept in-frame beta chains. Each CDR3 protein gets just one entry, which takes the most common genes and DNA from the rows behind it. The V and J calls come from TCRdb's annotation, not from the publication. The sample includes 200,000 to 250,000 distinct CDR3 sequences, with around 20% observed a single time. The ten largest clones capture about 20% of the sample.

In the germline V gene, CDR1 corresponds to SNHLY and CDR2 to FYNNEI. CDR3 length: 16 amino acids, cysteine to phenylalanine. Solely the CDR3 DNA is kept, with 48 bases framed from the first base. The V end gives up 5 bases and the J end 6 bases, leaving 10 bases in the junction not matched to a gene. On the study overall, not on this receptor specifically: Compared with newly diagnosed patients, patients with persistent Graves' disease had lower TCR Shannon entropy and fewer highly expanded clones, which suggests clonal expansion. More public clonotypes were shared among persistent patients (around 3,000) than among newly diagnosed patients (just under 1,000). As a limitation, the authors acknowledged that the small sample size may reduce accuracy. Only the TCR beta chain was sequenced and analyzed. Preferential use of TRBV28, TRBJ1-2 and TRBJ2-5 was observed in persistent disease, whereas TRBV20-1 and TRBJ2-1 were favored in newly diagnosed disease. The study examined only peripheral blood because the primary lesion, thyroid tissue, could not be accessed.

In light of the paper, this sample's time point label describes: newly diagnosed GD, antithyroid drugs for less than 3 months. RNA was extracted from PBMCs in TRIzol for both TCR sequencing and RNA sequencing. The diagnosis of Graves' disease was made according to American Thyroid Association guidelines. Recruitment of patients was carried out at an endocrinology department in Xi'an, China. Each patient gave approximately 9 milliliters of peripheral blood, collected in an EDTA anticoagulant tube. Ficoll Paque Plus density gradient separation was used to isolate PBMCs, and no further T cell sorting was performed. An Agilent 2100 Bioanalyzer and agarose gel were used to assess RNA quality, and a NanoDrop 2000 was used to measure RNA concentration.

The receptor comes from a female donor with Graves disease. This specimen consisted of peripheral blood mononuclear cells (PBMCs), obtained at new diagnosis, from a patient treated with antithyroid drugs. The chain couples TRBV2 to TRBJ2-7, and 13 junctional nucleotides match TRBD2. The CDR3 in this case is CASSILAGGPWGEQYF. The nucleotide sequence is TGTGCCAGCAGTATACTAGCGGGAGGGCCCTGGGGCGAGCAGTACTTC. Joined to the reference TRBV2 and TRBJ2-7 proteins, this CDR3 gives the full variable domain: EPEVTQTPSHQVTQMGQEVILRCVPISNHLYFYWYRQILGQKVEFLVSFYNNEISEKSEIFDDQFSVERPDGSNFTLKIRSTKLEDSAMYFCASSILAGGPWGEQYFGPGTRLTVT.